This T cell receptor beta chain was identified during a study of OX40 agonist ivuxolimab in advanced cancers. Across the study: Six ivuxolimab dose levels, 0.01 to 10 mg/kg, were given intravenously every 2 weeks. General study results and limits: More expanded clones were found, on average, in CD8+ than in CD4+ T cells. The authors did not determine the antigen specificity of the expanded peripheral T cells. Clonal expansion from baseline to week 6 occurred in both CD4+ and CD8+ T cells.

In regard to this clone: Its specificity is not known.

CDR3 length: 14 residues. Germline lookup yields CDR1 SGHAT and CDR2 FQNNGV. The V and J ends lost 2 bases and 5 bases, in that order; junction bases with no gene match: 4. Sequencing used immunoSEQ multiplex PCR; TCRdb keeps in-frame clones, though not all of them. Of about 100,000 clones in the sample, about 91% were seen once. This receptor was taken from an adult with an advanced solid tumor such as melanoma, head and neck, liver or kidney cancer. The genes are TRBV11-2 and TRBJ2-3, with 7 bases identical to TRBD1. The material sequenced was CD4+ or CD8+ T cells sorted from blood, taken in a trial of the OX40 agonist ivuxolimab. CDR3 residues: CASSLSDRVDTQYF. The CDR3 DNA is TGTGCCAGCAGCTTATCAGACAGGGTAGATACGCAGTATTTT.